The clone carrying this T cell receptor beta chain was recorded once. The data were obtained in a study of blood T cell repertoires in COVID-19. Clinical histories supplied by participants themselves formed the basis of cohort assignment. Generated by immunoSEQ multiplex PCR, the TCRdb table keeps only in-frame clones and is missing some. The sample has roughly 190,000 clones; approximately 80% are singletons. Germline-derived CDR1 and CDR2 are MNHEY and SMNVEV (reference sequence). V was trimmed by 2 bases and J by 4 bases, leaving 9 bases between them. This CDR3 is 14 amino acids long. This TCR was recovered from an older woman with acute COVID-19. The chain has TRBV27 and TRBJ1-5; D gene uncertain. The specimen was PBMCs or T cells enriched from blood (not recorded which). Here the CDR3 DNA reads TGTGCCAGCAGTTTAAGTGCCAGGAATCAGCCCCAGCATTTT. This encodes CASSLSARNQPQHF.